Included here is one TCR beta chain sequence, with context. The V segment lost 7 bases and the J segment 2 bases; nucleotides outside the gene matches: 8. The CDR3 has 15 amino acids. Germline lookup yields CDR1 ENHRY and CDR2 SYGVKD. The data are from a study of cytomegalovirus exposure and HLA in healthy donors. 13 Jbeta primers and 60 Vbeta primers were used for the PCR. The assay was immunoSEQ multiplex PCR, and TCRdb's table has in-frame clones only and misses some. The sample consists of around 150,000 clones, around 83% of them appearing once. The gene calls are TRBV10-3 and TRBJ1-2; 9 nucleotides agree with TRBD1. Sequencing was performed on PBMCs. The clonotype originates from a man in his late teens or twenties in good health and CMV-seropositive. The DNA for the CDR3 is TGTGCCATCACTCAGGACAGGGGCATCAACTATGGCTACACCTTC. As protein: CAITQDRGINYGYTF.